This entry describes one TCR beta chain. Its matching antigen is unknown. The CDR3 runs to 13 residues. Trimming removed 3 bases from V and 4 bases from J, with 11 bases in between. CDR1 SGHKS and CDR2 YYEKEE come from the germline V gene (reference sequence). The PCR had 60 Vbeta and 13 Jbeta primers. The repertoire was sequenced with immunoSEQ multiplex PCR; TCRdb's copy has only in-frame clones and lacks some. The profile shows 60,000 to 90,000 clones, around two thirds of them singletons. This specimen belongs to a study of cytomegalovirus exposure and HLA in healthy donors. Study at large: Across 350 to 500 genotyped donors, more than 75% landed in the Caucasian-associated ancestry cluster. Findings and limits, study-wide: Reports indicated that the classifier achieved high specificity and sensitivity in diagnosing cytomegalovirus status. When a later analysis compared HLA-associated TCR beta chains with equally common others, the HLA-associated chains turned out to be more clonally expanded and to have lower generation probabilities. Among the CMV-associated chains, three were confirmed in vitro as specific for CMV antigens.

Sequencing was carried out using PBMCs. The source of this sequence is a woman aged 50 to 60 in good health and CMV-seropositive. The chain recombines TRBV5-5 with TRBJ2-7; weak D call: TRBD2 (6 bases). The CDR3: CASSWAAGYEQYF. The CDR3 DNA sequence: TGTGCCAGCAGCTGGGCCGCGGGATACGAGCAGTACTTC.